The sequence of this TCR beta chain was determined in a study of blood T cell repertoires in COVID-19. Clones were read by immunoSEQ multiplex PCR, and TCRdb kept only the in-frame ones, dropping some. The sample contains more than 13,000 clones, over 80% of which appear only once. CDR1 MNHEY and CDR2 SMNVEV come from the germline V gene (reference sequence). V was clipped by 2 bases and J by 2 bases; unmatched bases: 2. There are 15 residues in the CDR3. This clone has a single count. The receptor was isolated from a man in his fifties with active COVID-19. Sequencing was carried out using peripheral blood. The V and J genes are TRBV27 and TRBJ2-1, with TRBD2 matching 8 bases. The CDR3 DNA follows: TGTGCCAGCAGTTTAGCTAGCGGGCCCTACAATGAGCAGTTCTTC. It specifies CASSLASGPYNEQFF.